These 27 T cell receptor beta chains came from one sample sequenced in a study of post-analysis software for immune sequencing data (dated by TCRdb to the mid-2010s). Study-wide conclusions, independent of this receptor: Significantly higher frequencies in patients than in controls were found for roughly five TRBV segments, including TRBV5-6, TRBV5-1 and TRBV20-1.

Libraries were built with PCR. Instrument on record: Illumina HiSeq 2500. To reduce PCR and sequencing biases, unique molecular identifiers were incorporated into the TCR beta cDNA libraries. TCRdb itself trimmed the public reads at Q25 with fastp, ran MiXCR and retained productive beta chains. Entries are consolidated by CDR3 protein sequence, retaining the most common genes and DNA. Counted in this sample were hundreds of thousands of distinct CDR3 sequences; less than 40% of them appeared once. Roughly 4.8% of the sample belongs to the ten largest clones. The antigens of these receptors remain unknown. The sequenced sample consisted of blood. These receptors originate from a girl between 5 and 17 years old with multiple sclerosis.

CDR3 coding DNA: TGCGCCAGCAGCCAAGATGCCCAGGGACCTAACTATGGCTACACCTTC. Protein: CASSQDAQGPNYGYTF. V is TRBV4-1 and J is TRBJ1-2; D is possibly TRBD1 (5 bases). CDR3 length: 16 amino acids. The V end lost 0 bases, the J end lost 0 bases, and 11 bases lay between the germline ends. Looked up from germline, CDR1 is MGHRA and CDR2 is YSYEKL.

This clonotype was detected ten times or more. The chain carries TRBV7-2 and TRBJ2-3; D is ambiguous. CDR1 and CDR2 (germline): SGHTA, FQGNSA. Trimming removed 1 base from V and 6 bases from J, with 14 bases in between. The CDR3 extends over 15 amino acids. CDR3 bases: TGTGCCAGCAGCTTAGGGCTTTTCTCCCCGGATACGCAGTATTTT. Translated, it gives CASSLGLFSPDTQYF.

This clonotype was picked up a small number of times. In DNA, the CDR3 is TGTGCCAGCAGTTTGTCTCTCGAGAGGTCCCTCCGGGACGGACGGGGCTGCGACGAGCAGTACTTC. It specifies CASSLSLERSLRDGRGCDEQYF. This chain joins TRBV27 and TRBJ2-7, with D tentatively TRBD1 or TRBD2 (5 bases each). Between the trimmed V and J ends, which lost 3 bases and 5 bases, there was a span of 38 bases. Looked up from germline, CDR1 is MNHEY and CDR2 is SMNVEV (reference sequence). This CDR3 contains 22 residues.

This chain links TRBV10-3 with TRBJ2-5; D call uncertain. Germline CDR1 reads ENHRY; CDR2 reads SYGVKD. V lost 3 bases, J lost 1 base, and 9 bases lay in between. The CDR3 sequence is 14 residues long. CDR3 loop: CAISEPGRQETQYF. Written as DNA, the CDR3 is TGTGCCATCAGTGAACCGGGCCGCCAAGAGACCCAGTACTTC.

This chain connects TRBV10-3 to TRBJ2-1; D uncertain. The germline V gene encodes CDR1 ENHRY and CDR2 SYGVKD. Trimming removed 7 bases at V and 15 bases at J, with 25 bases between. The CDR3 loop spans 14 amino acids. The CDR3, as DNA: TGTGCCATCAAGGACGGACGGCCTCCCCGATCTTGGTTCTTC. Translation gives CAIKDGRPPRSWFF.

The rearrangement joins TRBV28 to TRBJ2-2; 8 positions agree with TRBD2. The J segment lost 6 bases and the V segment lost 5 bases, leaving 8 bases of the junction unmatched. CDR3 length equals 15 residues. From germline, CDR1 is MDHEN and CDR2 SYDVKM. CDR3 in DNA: TGTGCCAGCAGTATCGGGACTAGTGAGGCCGGGGAGCTGTTTTTT. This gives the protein CASSIGTSEAGELFF.

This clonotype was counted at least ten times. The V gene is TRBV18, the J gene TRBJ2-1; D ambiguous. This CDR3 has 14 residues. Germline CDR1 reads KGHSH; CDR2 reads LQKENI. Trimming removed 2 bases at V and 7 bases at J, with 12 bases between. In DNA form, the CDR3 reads TGTGCCAGCTCACCATCAGGCGATCGGAATGAGCAGTTCTTC. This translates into CASSPSGDRNEQFF.

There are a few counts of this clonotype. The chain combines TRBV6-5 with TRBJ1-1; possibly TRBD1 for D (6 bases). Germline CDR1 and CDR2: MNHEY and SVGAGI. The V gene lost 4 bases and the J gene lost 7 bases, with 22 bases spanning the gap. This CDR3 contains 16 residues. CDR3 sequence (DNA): TGTGCCAGCAGTTCCATACGTTTCGGGGGCCCCCTTGAAGCTTTCTTT. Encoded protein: CASSSIRFGGPLEAFF.

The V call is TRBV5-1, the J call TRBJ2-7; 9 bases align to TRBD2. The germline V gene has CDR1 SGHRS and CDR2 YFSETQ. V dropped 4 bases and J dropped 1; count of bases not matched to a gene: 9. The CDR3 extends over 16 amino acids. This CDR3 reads CASSLLGAGGSYEQYF. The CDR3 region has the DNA TGCGCCAGCAGCCTCCTGGGAGCGGGAGGATCCTACGAGCAGTACTTC. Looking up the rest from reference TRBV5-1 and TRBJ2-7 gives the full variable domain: KAGVTQTPRYLIKTRGQQVTLSCSPISGHRSVSWYQQTPGQGLQFLFEYFSETQRNKGNFPGRFSGRQFSNSRSEMNVSTLELGDSALYLCASSLLGAGGSYEQYFGPGTRLTVT.

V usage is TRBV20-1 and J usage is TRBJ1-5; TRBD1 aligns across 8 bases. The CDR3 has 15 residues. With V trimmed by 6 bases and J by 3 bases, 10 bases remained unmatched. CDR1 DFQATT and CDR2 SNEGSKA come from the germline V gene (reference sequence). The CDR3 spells CSALSPGQVNQPQHF. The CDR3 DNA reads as TGCAGTGCCCTAAGCCCGGGACAGGTCAATCAGCCCCAGCATTTT.

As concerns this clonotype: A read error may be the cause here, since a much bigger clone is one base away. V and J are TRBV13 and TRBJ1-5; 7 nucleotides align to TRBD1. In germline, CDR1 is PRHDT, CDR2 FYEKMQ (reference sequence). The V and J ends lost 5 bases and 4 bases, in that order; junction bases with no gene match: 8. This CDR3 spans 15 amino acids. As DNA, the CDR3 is TGTGCCAGCAGCCAAGGACAGGCCATTAATCAGCCCCAGCATTTT. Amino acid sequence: CASSQGQAINQPQHF.

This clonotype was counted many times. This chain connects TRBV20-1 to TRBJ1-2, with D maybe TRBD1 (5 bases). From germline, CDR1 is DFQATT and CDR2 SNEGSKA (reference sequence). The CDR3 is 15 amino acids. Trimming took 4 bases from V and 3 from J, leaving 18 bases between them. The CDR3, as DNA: TGCAGTGCTACACAACTCCGGGACTGGGACTATGGCTACACCTTC. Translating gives CSATQLRDWDYGYTF.

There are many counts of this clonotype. The CDR3, as DNA: TGTGCCAGCAGCCTCGGGACAGGCGAGCAGTACTTC. It yields the protein CASSLGTGEQYF. The chain uses TRBV7-8 and TRBJ2-7; 8 nucleotides agree with TRBD1. With V trimmed by 5 bases and J by 6 bases, 3 bases remained unmatched. Germline CDR1 reads SGHVS; CDR2 reads FQNEAQ. The CDR3 is made up of 12 amino acids.

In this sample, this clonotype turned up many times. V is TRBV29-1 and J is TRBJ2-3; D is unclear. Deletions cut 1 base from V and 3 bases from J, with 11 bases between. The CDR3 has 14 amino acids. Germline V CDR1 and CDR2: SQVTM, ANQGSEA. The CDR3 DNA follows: TGCAGCGTTGAAGCGGTGACTGCTACAGATACGCAGTATTTT. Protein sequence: CSVEAVTATDTQYF.

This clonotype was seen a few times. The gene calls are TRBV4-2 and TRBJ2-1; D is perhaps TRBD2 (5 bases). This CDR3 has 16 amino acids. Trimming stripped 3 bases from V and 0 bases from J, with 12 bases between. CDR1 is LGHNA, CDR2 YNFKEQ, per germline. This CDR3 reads CASSHTSGSSYNEQFF. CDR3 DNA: TGTGCCAGCAGCCACACAAGCGGTAGCTCCTACAATGAGCAGTTCTTC.

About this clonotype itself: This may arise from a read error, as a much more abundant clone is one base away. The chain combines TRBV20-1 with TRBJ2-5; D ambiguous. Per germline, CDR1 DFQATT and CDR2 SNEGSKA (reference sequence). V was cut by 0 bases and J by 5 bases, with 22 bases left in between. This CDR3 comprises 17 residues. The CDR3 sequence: CSARDTTGRKGPETQYF. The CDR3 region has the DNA TGCAGTGCTAGAGATACCACCGGGCGGAAGGGCCCGGAGACCCAGTACTTC.

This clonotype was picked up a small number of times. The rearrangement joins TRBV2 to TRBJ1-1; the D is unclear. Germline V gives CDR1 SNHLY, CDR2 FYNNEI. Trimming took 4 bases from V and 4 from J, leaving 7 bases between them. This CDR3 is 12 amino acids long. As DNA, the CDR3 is TGTGCCAGCAGTGGTTTCGGCACTGAAGCTTTCTTT. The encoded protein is CASSGFGTEAFF.

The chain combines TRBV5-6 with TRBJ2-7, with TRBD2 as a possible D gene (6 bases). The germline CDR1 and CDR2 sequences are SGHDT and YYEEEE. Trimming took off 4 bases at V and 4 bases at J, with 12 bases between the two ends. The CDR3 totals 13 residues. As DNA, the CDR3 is TGTGCCAGCAGCGGGGACTCTTTGTACGAGCAGTACTTC. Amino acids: CASSGDSLYEQYF.

CDR3 in DNA: TGCAGTGCTAGGGTGGGTCAGTGGGAAGCTTTCTTT. Protein sequence: CSARVGQWEAFF. V gene TRBV20-1 combines with J gene TRBJ1-1, with D unresolved. This CDR3 spans 12 amino acids. Germline V gene lookup returns CDR1 DFQATT and CDR2 SNEGSKA (reference sequence). Trimming removed 3 bases at V and 8 bases at J, with 13 bases between.

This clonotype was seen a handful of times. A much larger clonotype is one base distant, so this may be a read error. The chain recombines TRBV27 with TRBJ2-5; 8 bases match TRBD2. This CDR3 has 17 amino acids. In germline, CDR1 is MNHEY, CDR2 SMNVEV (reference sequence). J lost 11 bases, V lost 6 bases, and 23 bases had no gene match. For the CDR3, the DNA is TGTGCCAGCAGAAGTAGTATGGCGGGACTAGGCTTCAATGAGCAGTACTTC. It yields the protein CASRSSMAGLGFNEQYF.

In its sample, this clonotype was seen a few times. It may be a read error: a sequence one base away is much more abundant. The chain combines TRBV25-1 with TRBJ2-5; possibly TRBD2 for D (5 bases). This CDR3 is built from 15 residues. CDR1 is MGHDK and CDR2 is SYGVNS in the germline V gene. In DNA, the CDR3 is TGTGCCAGCAGTGATGAGGGCGAGGGTAAAGAGGCCCAGTACTTC. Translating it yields CASSDEGEGKEAQYF.

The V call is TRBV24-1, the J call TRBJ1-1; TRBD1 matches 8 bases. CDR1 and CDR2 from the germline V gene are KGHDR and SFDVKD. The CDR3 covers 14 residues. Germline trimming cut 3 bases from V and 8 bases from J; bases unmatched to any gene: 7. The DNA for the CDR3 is TGTGCCACCAGTGATAATAAAGGGACAGGCGAAGCTTTCTTT. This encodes CATSDNKGTGEAFF.

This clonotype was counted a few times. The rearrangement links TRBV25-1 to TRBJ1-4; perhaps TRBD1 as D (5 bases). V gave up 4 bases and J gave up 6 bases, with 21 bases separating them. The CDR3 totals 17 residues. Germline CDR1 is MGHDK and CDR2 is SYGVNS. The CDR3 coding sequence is TGTGCCAGCAGTGTGGGGGAACACCTCCTAGGAGATGAAAAACTGTTTTTT. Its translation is CASSVGEHLLGDEKLFF.

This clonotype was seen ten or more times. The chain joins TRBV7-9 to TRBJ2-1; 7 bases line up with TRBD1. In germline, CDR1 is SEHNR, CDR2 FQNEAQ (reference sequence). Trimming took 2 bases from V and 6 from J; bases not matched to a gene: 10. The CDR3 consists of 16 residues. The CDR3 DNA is TGTGCCAGCAGCTTAATATCAACAGGGGTGGGCAATGAGCAGTTCTTC. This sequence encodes CASSLISTGVGNEQFF.

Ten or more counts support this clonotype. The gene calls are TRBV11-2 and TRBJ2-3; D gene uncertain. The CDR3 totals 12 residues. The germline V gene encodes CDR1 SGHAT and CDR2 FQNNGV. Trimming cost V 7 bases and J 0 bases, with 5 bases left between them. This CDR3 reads CASTPSTDTQYF. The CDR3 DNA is TGTGCCAGCACCCCAAGCACAGATACGCAGTATTTT.

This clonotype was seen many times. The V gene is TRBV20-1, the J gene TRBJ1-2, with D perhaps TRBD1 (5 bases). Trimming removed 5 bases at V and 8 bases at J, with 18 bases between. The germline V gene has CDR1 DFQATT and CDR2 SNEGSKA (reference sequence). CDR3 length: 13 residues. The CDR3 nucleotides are TGCAGTGCTTGGCCGGGGGGGGAGCGGGGCTACACCTTC. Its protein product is CSAWPGGERGYTF.

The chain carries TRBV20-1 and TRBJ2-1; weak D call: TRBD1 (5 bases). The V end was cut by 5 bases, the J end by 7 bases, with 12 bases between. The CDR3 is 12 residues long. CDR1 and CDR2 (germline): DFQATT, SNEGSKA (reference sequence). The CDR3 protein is CSADSRVNEQFF. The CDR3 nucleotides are TGCAGTGCTGACAGCAGGGTTAATGAGCAGTTCTTC.